This T cell receptor beta chain was captured by sequencing in a study of blood T cell repertoires in COVID-19. Study-wide background: The United States, Italy and Spain were the sources of the acute and convalescent COVID-19 samples.

Per the original data handling: For nucleated cells, counts were estimated from reference gene primer amplification. Produced via immunoSEQ multiplex PCR; TCRdb's table is partial and in-frame only. V, J and clone size are taken as reported in that table, and D and trimming were inferred from the DNA itself. The sample has 150,000 to 200,000 clones, about 86% seen once. The TCR was taken from a woman between 70 and 85 years old with acute or convalescent COVID-19. Material: peripheral blood.

This CDR3 reads CASSGGQYGYTF. The CDR3 nucleotides are TGTGCCAGCAGTGGGGGACAGTATGGCTACACCTTC. This chain connects TRBV12-3 or TRBV12-4 to TRBJ1-2; 7 nucleotides agree with TRBD1. Trimming took 5 bases from V and 5 from J; bases not matched to a gene: 2. The CDR3 covers 12 residues.